Below are 25 T cell receptor beta chains sequenced from a single sample in a study of human T cells and chemical hapten exposure (dated by TCRdb to the early 2020s). Library preparation employed RACE. Sequencer: NextSeq 500. TCRdb reprocessed the public reads (quality trimming at Q25 with fastp, clone calling with MiXCR) and kept in-frame beta chains. All rows with the same CDR3 protein become a single entry with the most common DNA and genes. The sample has 370,000 or so distinct CDR3 sequences on record, around 5% of them singletons. The ten largest clonotypes hold approximately 2.1% of the sample. The sample's time point label, in plain terms: patch test 1, 2 weeks after DPC sensitization. The sample's treatment or condition, from its label and the paper: therapeutic diphenylcyclopropenone sensitization with weekly scalp DPC. Sequences were derived from whole blood, sampled in connection with sensitization to the hapten diphenylcyclopropenone (DPC). The source of these receptors is a woman between 45 and 65 years old with alopecia areata. Some clones in this sample may be carry-over from other donors' samples.

This clonotype was counted at least ten times. The rearrangement joins TRBV10-3 to TRBJ1-1, with D hard to call. This CDR3 comprises 14 residues. The V gene lost 0 bases and the J gene lost 1 base, with 6 bases spanning the gap. The germline V gene has CDR1 ENHRY and CDR2 SYGVKD. The CDR3 DNA reads as TGTGCCATCAGTGAGTCTCGGTCGAACACTGAAGCTTTCTTT. Protein product: CAISESRSNTEAFF.

V gene TRBV2 combines with J gene TRBJ2-2; D gene unclear. Per the germline V gene, CDR1 is SNHLY and CDR2 is FYNNEI. The V end was cut by 6 bases, the J end by 6 bases, with 8 bases between. The length of the CDR3 is 12 residues. In nucleotides, the CDR3 is TGTGCCAGCAGGGGTTACCCCGGGGAGCTGTTTTTT. The encoded protein is CASRGYPGELFF.

There are many counts of this clonotype. V and J are TRBV2 and TRBJ2-7; no clear D. The germline gives CDR1 SNHLY, CDR2 FYNNEI. This CDR3 has 13 residues. Trimming stripped 6 bases from V and 3 bases from J, with 12 bases between. The CDR3 DNA reads as TGTGCCAGCAGGACGACGGTCCTCTACGAGCAGTACTTC. This gives the protein CASRTTVLYEQYF.

This clonotype has ten or more counts. The gene calls are TRBV18 and TRBJ1-2; TRBD1 matches at 9 bases. Trimming took 3 bases from V and 2 from J; bases not matched to a gene: 4. Germline CDR1 reads KGHSH; CDR2 reads LQKENI. CDR3 size: 15 residues. For the CDR3, the DNA is TGTGCCAGCTCACCTGACAGGGGGACAAACTATGGCTACACCTTC. It codes for CASSPDRGTNYGYTF.

This clonotype was counted between two and nine times. The J gene is TRBJ2-2, the V gene TRBV19; D possibly corresponds to TRBD2 (5 bases). Trimming pared 5 bases from V and 4 bases from J, leaving 11 bases between. CDR1 LNHDA and CDR2 SQIVND come from the germline V gene (reference sequence). This CDR3 is 14 amino acids long. The CDR3 protein is CASSVTSATGELFF. The DNA of the CDR3 is TGTGCCAGTAGTGTTACTAGTGCCACCGGGGAGCTGTTTTTT.

This clonotype was observed at least ten times. The rearrangement joins TRBV7-3 to TRBJ2-1; D is perhaps TRBD1 (5 bases). The CDR3 has 19 residues. Trimming shortened V by 7 bases and J by 0 bases, and 25 bases separated the two germline ends. Germline V gives CDR1 SGHTA, CDR2 FQGTGA. The CDR3 reads CASKDEGVSFLSSYNEQFF. CDR3 nucleotides: TGTGCCAGCAAGGATGAAGGGGTCAGTTTCTTGAGCTCCTACAATGAGCAGTTCTTC.

This sequence joins TRBV12-3 or TRBV12-4 and TRBJ1-1; unclear D gene. The V and J ends lost 2 bases and 4 bases respectively, with 8 bases between them. The CDR3 contains 13 residues. DNA for the CDR3: TGTGCCAGCAGTTTATTAGATTTCACTGAAGCTTTCTTT. It is translated as CASSLLDFTEAFF.

This clonotype has at least ten counts. This chain joins TRBV15 and TRBJ2-6; D unclear. The germline CDR1 and CDR2 sequences are LNHNV and YYDKDF (reference sequence). CDR3 size: 20 residues. The germline V and J ends were trimmed by 0 bases and 5 bases, with 23 bases remaining between them. CDR3 in amino acids: CATSRDRRQPPLKWANVLTF. The CDR3, as DNA: TGTGCCACCAGCAGAGATCGCAGGCAACCCCCTCTGAAGTGGGCCAACGTCCTGACTTTC.

This clonotype occurred a few times. This chain joins TRBV6-5 and TRBJ1-1, with D unclear. The germline CDR1 and CDR2 sequences are MNHEY and SVGAGI. Trimming left V 2 bases short and J 5 bases short, with 6 bases between. CDR3 length: 12 residues. The CDR3 loop reads CASSYGETEAFF. CDR3 DNA sequence: TGTGCCAGCAGTTACGGTGAGACTGAAGCTTTCTTT.

This clonotype was seen repeatedly, ten times or more. CDR3 sequence reads: CASSPRGGVEVGYTF. The CDR3 region has the DNA TGTGCCAGCAGCCCCCGCGGAGGGGTTGAAGTCGGCTACACCTTC. The gene calls are TRBV6-6 and TRBJ1-2, with a possible D match to TRBD1 (5 bases). This CDR3 region has 15 residues. From germline, CDR1 is MNHNY and CDR2 SVGAGI (reference sequence). V was pared by 6 bases and J by 8 bases, with 22 bases between.

This clonotype was recorded at least ten times. This chain links TRBV5-1 with TRBJ1-4; the D is unclear. The germline V gene encodes CDR1 SGHRS and CDR2 YFSETQ. This CDR3 has 14 residues. Trimming took 0 bases from V and 0 from J, leaving 3 bases between them. The CDR3 loop is CASSLGTTNEKLFF. Here the CDR3 DNA reads TGCGCCAGCAGCTTGGGGACAACTAATGAAAAACTGTTTTTT.

This clonotype was seen ten or more times. The rearrangement links TRBV5-1 to TRBJ1-6; D not certain. Germline V CDR1 and CDR2: SGHRS, YFSETQ. Trimming left V 0 bases short and J 3 bases short, with 7 bases between. This CDR3 comprises 15 residues. The chain's CDR3 is CASSLGEFYNSPLHF. The CDR3 DNA follows: TGCGCCAGCAGCTTGGGGGAGTTCTATAATTCACCCCTCCACTTT.

This clonotype was picked up a small number of times. The chain carries TRBV7-2 and TRBJ2-1, with D possibly matching TRBD2 (6 bases). The V end lost 1 base, the J end lost 5 bases, and 15 bases lay between the germline ends. CDR1 SGHTA and CDR2 FQGNSA come from the germline V gene. This CDR3 is built from 16 residues. CDR3 region: CASSLGSSRGNNEQFF. The CDR3 DNA reads TGTGCCAGCAGCTTAGGGAGCTCACGGGGGAACAATGAGCAGTTCTTC.

In this sample, this clonotype turned up many times. This chain links TRBV4-3 with TRBJ1-2, with D perhaps matching TRBD1 (6 bases). V lost 0 bases and J 3 bases, leaving 8 bases between the germline ends. CDR3 length: 14 residues. Germline V lookup: CDR1 LGHNA, CDR2 YSLEER. The CDR3 nucleotides read TGCGCCAGCAGCCAAGATAGGGGGGACTATGGCTACACCTTC. Its translation: CASSQDRGDYGYTF.

This clonotype was counted between two and nine times. The CDR3 here is CASSLRGRNNSPLHF. The CDR3 DNA sequence: TGTGCCAGCAGCCTACGGGGCAGAAATAATTCACCCCTCCACTTT. The V gene is TRBV6-5, the J gene TRBJ1-6, with TRBD1 as a possible D gene (5 bases). Trimming shortened V by 6 bases and J by 5 bases, and 14 bases separated the two germline ends. CDR1 and CDR2 from the germline V gene are MNHEY and SVGAGI. CDR3 length equals 15 residues.

This clonotype occurred many times. This chain joins TRBV7-6 and TRBJ2-6; no reliable D call. The germline V and J ends were trimmed by 5 bases and 1 base, with 12 bases remaining between them. This CDR3 is built from 16 residues. Germline V gives CDR1 SGHVS, CDR2 FNYEAQ. CDR3 in amino acids: CASSPKAGSGANVLTF. CDR3 DNA sequence: TGTGCCAGCAGCCCGAAAGCCGGGTCTGGGGCCAACGTCCTGACTTTC. The whole variable domain, remainder taken from reference TRBV7-6 and TRBJ2-6, is GAGVSQSPRYKVTKRGQDVALRCDPISGHVSLYWYRQALGQGPEFLTYFNYEAQQDKSGLPNDRFSAERPEGSISTLTIQRTEQRDSAMYRCASSPKAGSGANVLTFGAGSRLTVL.

In this sample, this clonotype turned up many times. The rearrangement links TRBV28 to TRBJ2-5; TRBD1 matches 7 bases. CDR1 and CDR2 (germline): MDHEN, SYDVKM. Germline trimming cut 6 bases from V and 5 bases from J; bases unmatched to any gene: 3. The CDR3 covers 12 residues. DNA for the CDR3: TGTGCCAGCAGACAGGGGTTTGAGACCCAGTACTTC. Its translation: CASRQGFETQYF.

In this sample, this clonotype turned up a few times. This chain connects TRBV12-3 or TRBV12-4 to TRBJ2-1; D not resolved. V was clipped by 3 bases and J by 0 bases, with 9 bases between them. This CDR3 has 15 residues. In nucleotides, the CDR3 is TGTGCCAGCAGTTTTTTCGAACCCTCCTACAATGAGCAGTTCTTC. As protein: CASSFFEPSYNEQFF.

Many counts were recorded for this clonotype. The rearrangement uses TRBV14 and TRBJ2-3; possibly TRBD1 for D (5 bases). V was trimmed by 4 bases and J by 4 bases, leaving 18 bases between them. Germline CDR1 is SGHDN and CDR2 is FVKESK. The CDR3 has 16 amino acids. The CDR3 protein is CASSLTITRAADTQYF. The DNA of the CDR3 is TGTGCCAGCAGCCTAACAATCACCAGGGCAGCAGATACGCAGTATTTT.

This clonotype came up many times. The chain joins TRBV4-3 to TRBJ2-7; no definite D call. Germline CDR1 reads LGHNA; CDR2 reads YSLEER. This CDR3 contains 13 residues. V lost 0 bases and J 3 bases, leaving 6 bases between the germline ends. The CDR3 DNA reads as TGCGCCAGCAGCCAAGATGCAGGCTACGAGCAGTACTTC. Protein product: CASSQDAGYEQYF.

This clonotype was detected a few times. The J gene is TRBJ1-5, the V gene TRBV28, with 9 bases matching TRBD1. This CDR3 region has 15 residues. J lost 3 bases, V lost 6 bases, and 6 bases had no gene match. Germline CDR1 and CDR2: MDHEN and SYDVKM. The CDR3 is CASSGDRDPNQPQHF. The CDR3 DNA sequence: TGTGCCAGCAGCGGGGACAGGGATCCCAATCAGCCCCAGCATTTT.

This clonotype has ten or more counts. J is TRBJ2-1 and V is TRBV3-1, with 11 bases identical to TRBD2. The V segment lost 4 bases and the J segment 7 bases; nucleotides outside the gene matches: 9. This CDR3 comprises 16 residues. The germline CDR1 and CDR2 sequences are LGHDT and YNNKEL (reference sequence). This CDR3 is CASSRRLAGGLNEQFF. The CDR3 coding sequence is TGTGCCAGCAGCCGTCGGCTAGCGGGGGGCCTTAATGAGCAGTTCTTC.

There are many counts of this clonotype. The J gene is TRBJ1-4, the V gene TRBV7-9; D may be TRBD1 (6 bases). There are 14 residues in the CDR3. With 6 bases removed from V and 6 bases from J, the gap between germline ends came to 14 bases. The germline CDR1 and CDR2 sequences are SEHNR and FQNEAQ (reference sequence). The CDR3 region has the DNA TGTGCCAGCAGTCCGGGCGGGGGCCATGAAAAACTGTTTTTT. Protein sequence: CASSPGGGHEKLFF.

This clonotype has a count of ten or more. J is TRBJ2-7 and V is TRBV7-9; either TRBD1 or TRBD2 may supply D (5 bases each). CDR1 SEHNR and CDR2 FQNEAQ come from the germline V gene (reference sequence). V shed 5 bases and J shed 1 base, with 18 bases lying between them. The CDR3 has 16 amino acids. CDR3 sequence (DNA): TGTGCCAGCAGCCTCCCCCTCCGGGACCAGTCCTACGAGCAGTACTTC. Translated: CASSLPLRDQSYEQYF. The full variable domain, its missing parts supplied by reference TRBV7-9 and TRBJ2-7, is DTGVSQNPRHKITKRGQNVTFRCDPISEHNRLYWYRQTLGQGPEFLTYFQNEAQLEKSRLLSDRFSAERPKGSFSTLEIQRTEQGDSAMYLCASSLPLRDQSYEQYFGPGTRLTVT.

Only a few counts were recorded for this clonotype. V is TRBV13 and J is TRBJ1-5; D is unresolved. The CDR3 covers 15 residues. V lost 4 bases and J 0 bases, leaving 10 bases between the germline ends. In germline, CDR1 is PRHDT, CDR2 FYEKMQ (reference sequence). DNA of the CDR3: TGTGCCAGCAGCTCACGGGCCGATAGCAATCAGCCCCAGCATTTT. Residues: CASSSRADSNQPQHF.